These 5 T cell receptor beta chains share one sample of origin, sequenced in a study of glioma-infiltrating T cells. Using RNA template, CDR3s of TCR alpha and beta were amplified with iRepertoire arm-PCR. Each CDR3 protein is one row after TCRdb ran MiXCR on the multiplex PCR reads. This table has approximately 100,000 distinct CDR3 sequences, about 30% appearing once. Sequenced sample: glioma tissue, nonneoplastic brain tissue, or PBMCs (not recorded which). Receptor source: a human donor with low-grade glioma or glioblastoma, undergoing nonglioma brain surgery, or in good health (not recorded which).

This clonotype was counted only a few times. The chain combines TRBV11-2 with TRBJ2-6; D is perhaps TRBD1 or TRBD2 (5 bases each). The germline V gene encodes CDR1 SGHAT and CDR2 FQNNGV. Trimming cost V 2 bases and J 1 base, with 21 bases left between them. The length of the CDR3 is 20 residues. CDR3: CASSLIWRGTQRSGANVLTF. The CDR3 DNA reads TGTGCCAGCAGCTTAATCTGGAGAGGGACCCAGAGGTCTGGGGCCAACGTCCTGACTTTC. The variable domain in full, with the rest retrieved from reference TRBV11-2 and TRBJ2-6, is EAGVAQSPRYKIIEKRQSVAFWCNPISGHATLYWYQQILGQGPKLLIQFQNNGVVDDSQLPKDRFSAERLKGVDSTLKIQPAKLEDSAVYLCASSLIWRGTQRSGANVLTFGAGSRLTVL.

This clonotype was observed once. This chain's CDR3 is CASSPLYEQFF. CDR3 DNA: TGTGCCAGCAGCCCCCTCTACGAGCAGTTCTTC. The rearrangement joins TRBV11-1 to TRBJ2-1; unclear D gene. Trimming left V 5 bases short and J 10 bases short, with 9 bases between. This CDR3 is 11 amino acids long. Germline CDR1 and CDR2: SGHAT and FQDESV (reference sequence).

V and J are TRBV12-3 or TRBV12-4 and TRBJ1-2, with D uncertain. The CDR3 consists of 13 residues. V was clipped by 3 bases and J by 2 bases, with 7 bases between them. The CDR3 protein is CASSFGTNYGYTF. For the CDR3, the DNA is TGTGCCAGCAGTTTTGGCACAAACTATGGCTACACCTTC.

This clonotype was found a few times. CDR3 coding DNA: TGTGCCAGCAGCTTCAACGGGGGGGCGTACAATGAGCAGTTCTTC. Its translation is CASSFNGGAYNEQFF. V gene TRBV7-2 combines with J gene TRBJ2-1; TRBD2 matches at 8 bases. Germline assignment: CDR1 SGHTA and CDR2 FQGNSA. The CDR3 contains 15 residues. V dropped 3 bases and J dropped 4; count of bases not matched to a gene: 5.

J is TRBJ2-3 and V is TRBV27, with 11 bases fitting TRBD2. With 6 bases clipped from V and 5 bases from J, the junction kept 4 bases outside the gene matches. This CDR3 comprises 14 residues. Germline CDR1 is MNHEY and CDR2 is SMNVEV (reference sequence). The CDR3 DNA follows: TGTGCCAGCAGAAGACTAGCGGGGATAGATACGCAGTATTTT. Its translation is CASRRLAGIDTQYF.